This T cell receptor (beta chain) was documented in a study of cytomegalovirus exposure and HLA in healthy donors. Worth noting for this clone: The antigen remains undetermined.

This CDR3 contains 14 residues. Germline V gene data show CDR1 as GTSNPN and CDR2 as SVGIG (reference sequence). The junction had 8 bases not matched to a gene; V was cut back by 2 bases and J by 4 bases. Clones were read by immunoSEQ multiplex PCR, and TCRdb kept only the in-frame ones, dropping some. This sample has 150,000 or so clones, with about 86% found just once. Study outcomes and limitations: Many donors shared some public TCRs, even though most TCR sequences were rare. For cytomegalovirus status, the classifier reportedly gave diagnoses with high specificity and sensitivity.

The chain uses TRBV30 and TRBJ2-7; 7 bases are a match to TRBD2. Specimen: PBMCs. The TCR sequence derives from a human donor in good health. CDR3 nucleotides: TGTGCCTGGAGTCGGGGGGAAACGGGGTACGAGCAGTACTTC. It yields the protein CAWSRGETGYEQYF.